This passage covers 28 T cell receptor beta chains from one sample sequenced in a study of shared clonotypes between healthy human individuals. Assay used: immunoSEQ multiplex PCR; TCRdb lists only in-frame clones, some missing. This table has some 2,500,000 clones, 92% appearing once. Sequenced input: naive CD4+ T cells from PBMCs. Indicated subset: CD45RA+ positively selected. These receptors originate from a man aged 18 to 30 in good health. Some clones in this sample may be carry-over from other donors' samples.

CDR3 bases: TGTGCCAGCAGCTTAGCCTCGGCTATTAATGAGCAGTTCTTC. It specifies CASSLASAINEQFF. This sequence joins TRBV7-9 and TRBJ2-1; the D is unclear. Trimming pared 0 bases from V and 7 bases from J, leaving 10 bases between. The germline CDR1 and CDR2 sequences are SEHNR and FQNEAQ (reference sequence). The CDR3 totals 14 residues.

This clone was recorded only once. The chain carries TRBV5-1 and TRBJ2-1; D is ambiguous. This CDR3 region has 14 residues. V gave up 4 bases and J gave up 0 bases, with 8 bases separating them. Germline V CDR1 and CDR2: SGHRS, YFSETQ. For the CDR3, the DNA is TGCGCCAGCAGCCCCGACAACTCCTACAATGAGCAGTTCTTC. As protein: CASSPDNSYNEQFF. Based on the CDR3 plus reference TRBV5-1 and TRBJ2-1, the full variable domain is KAGVTQTPRYLIKTRGQQVTLSCSPISGHRSVSWYQQTPGQGLQFLFEYFSETQRNKGNFPGRFSGRQFSNSRSEMNVSTLELGDSALYLCASSPDNSYNEQFFGPGTRLTVL.

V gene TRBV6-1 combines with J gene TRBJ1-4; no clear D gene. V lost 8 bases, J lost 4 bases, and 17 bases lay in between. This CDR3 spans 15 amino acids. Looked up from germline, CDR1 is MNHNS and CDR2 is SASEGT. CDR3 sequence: CASGITPSLNEKLFF. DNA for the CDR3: TGTGCCAGCGGGATTACACCGAGTCTTAATGAAAAACTGTTTTTT.

The CDR3: CASRKGTNEKLFF. The DNA for the CDR3 is TGTGCCAGTAGAAAGGGGACTAATGAAAAACTGTTTTTT. The V and J genes are TRBV19 and TRBJ1-4; possible D gene TRBD1, 5 bases. The CDR3 runs 13 residues. Germline V gene sequence: CDR1 LNHDA, CDR2 SQIVND (reference sequence). Trimming removed 6 bases at V and 2 bases at J, with 7 bases between.

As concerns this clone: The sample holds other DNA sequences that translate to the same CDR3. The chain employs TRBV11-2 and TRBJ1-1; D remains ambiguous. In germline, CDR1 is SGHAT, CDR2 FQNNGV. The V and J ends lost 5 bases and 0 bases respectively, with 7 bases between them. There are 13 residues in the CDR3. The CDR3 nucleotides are TGTGCCAGCAGCCTCCAAATGAACACTGAAGCTTTCTTT. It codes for CASSLQMNTEAFF.

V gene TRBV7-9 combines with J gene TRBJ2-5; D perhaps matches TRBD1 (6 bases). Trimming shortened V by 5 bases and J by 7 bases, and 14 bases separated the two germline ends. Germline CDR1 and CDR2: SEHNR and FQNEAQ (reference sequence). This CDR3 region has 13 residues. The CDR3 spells CASSPRDTWTQYF. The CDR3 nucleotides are TGTGCCAGCAGCCCCCGGGACACTTGGACCCAGTACTTC.

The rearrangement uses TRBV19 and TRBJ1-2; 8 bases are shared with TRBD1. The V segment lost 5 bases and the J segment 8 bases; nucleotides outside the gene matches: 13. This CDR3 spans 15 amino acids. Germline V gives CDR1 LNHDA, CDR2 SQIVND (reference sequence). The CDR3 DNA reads TGTGCCAGTAGTCCCCCCGGGCAGGGGGCAGGGGGCTACACCTTC. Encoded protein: CASSPPGQGAGGYTF.

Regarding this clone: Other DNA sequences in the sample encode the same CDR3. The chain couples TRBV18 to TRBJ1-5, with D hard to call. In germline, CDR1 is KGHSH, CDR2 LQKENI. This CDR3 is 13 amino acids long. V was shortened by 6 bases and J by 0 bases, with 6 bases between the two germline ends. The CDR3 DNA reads TGTGCCAGCTCGCCCGATAGCAATCAGCCCCAGCATTTT. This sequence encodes CASSPDSNQPQHF. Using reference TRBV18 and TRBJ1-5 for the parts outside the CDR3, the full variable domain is NAGVMQNPRHLVRRRGQEARLRCSPMKGHSHVYWYRQLPEEGLKFMVYLQKENIIDESGMPKERFSAEFPKEGPSILRIQQVVRGDSAAYFCASSPDSNQPQHFGDGTRLSIL.

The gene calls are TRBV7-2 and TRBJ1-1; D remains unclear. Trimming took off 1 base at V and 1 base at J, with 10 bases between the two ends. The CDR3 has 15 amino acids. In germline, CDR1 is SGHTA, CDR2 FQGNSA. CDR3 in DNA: TGTGCCAGCAGCTTAGGGCGGACTTCGAACACTGAAGCTTTCTTT. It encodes CASSLGRTSNTEAFF.

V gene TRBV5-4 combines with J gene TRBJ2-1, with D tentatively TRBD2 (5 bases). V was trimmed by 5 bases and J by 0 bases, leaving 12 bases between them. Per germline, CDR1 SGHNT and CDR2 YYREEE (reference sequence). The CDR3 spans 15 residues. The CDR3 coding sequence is TGTGCCAGCAGACTCACTGGGAGCTCCTACAATGAGCAGTTCTTC. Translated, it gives CASRLTGSSYNEQFF.

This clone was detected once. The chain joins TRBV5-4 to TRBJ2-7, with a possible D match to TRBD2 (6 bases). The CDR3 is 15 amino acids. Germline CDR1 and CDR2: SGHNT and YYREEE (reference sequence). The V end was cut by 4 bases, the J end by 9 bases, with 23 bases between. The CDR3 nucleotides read TGTGCCAGCAGCGCGACCGGGACTCAAGAGGGGTGGCAGTACTTC. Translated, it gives CASSATGTQEGWQYF.

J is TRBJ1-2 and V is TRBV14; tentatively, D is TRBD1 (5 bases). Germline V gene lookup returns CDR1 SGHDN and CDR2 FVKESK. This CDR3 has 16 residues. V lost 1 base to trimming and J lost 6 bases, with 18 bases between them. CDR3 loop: CASSQGIMGTTNGYTF. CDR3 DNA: TGTGCCAGCAGCCAAGGTATAATGGGGACTACTAATGGCTACACCTTC.

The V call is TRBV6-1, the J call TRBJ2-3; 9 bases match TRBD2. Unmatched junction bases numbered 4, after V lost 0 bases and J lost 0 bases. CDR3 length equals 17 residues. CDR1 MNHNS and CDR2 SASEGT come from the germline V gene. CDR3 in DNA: TGTGCCAGCAGTGAAGCGGTGAGCGGGAGGAGCACAGATACGCAGTATTTT. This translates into CASSEAVSGRSTDTQYF.

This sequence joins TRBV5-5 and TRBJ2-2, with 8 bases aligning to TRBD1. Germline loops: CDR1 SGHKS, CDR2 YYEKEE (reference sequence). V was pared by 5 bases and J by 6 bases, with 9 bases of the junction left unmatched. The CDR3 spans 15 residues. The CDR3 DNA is TGTGCCAGCAGGCCGGGACAGGACTCGGCCGGGGAGCTGTTTTTT. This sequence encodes CASRPGQDSAGELFF.

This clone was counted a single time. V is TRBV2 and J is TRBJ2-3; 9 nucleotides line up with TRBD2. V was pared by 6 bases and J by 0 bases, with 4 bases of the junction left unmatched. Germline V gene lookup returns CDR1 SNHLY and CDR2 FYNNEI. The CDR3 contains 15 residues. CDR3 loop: CASSLTSGSTDTQYF. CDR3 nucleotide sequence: TGTGCCAGCAGCCTAACTAGCGGGAGCACAGATACGCAGTATTTT.

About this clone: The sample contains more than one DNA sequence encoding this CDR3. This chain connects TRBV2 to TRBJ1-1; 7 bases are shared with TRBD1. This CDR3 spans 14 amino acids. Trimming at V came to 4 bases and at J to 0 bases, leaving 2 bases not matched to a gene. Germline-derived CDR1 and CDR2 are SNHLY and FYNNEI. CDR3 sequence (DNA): TGTGCCAGCAGTGGACAGGGTTTGAACACTGAAGCTTTCTTT. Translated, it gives CASSGQGLNTEAFF.

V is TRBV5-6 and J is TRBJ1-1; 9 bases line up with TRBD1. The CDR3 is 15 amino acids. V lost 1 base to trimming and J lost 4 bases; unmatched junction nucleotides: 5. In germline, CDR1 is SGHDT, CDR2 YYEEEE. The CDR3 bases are TGTGCCAGCAGCTTGTGGGACAGGGACGGCACTGAAGCTTTCTTT. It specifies CASSLWDRDGTEAFF. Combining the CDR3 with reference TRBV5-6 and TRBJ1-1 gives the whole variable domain DAGVTQSPTHLIKTRGQQVTLRCSPKSGHDTVSWYQQALGQGPQFIFQYYEEEERQRGNFPDRFSGHQFPNYSSELNVNALLLGDSALYLCASSLWDRDGTEAFFGQGTRLTVV.

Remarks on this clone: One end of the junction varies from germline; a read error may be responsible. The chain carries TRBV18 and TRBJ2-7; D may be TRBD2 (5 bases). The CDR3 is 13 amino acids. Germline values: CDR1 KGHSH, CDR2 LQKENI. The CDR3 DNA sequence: TGTGCCAGCTCACCATCCGACGAGAGGGAGCTGTACTTC. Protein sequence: CASSPSDERELYF.

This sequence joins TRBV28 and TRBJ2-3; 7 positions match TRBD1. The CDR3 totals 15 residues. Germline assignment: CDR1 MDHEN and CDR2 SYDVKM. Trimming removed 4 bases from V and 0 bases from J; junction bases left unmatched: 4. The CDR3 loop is CASSSRDSSTDTQYF. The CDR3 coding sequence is TGTGCCAGCAGTTCACGGGACAGTAGCACAGATACGCAGTATTTT.

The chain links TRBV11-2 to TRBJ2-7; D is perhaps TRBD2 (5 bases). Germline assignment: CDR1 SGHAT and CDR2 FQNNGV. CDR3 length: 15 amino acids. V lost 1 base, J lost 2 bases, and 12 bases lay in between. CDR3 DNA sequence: TGTGCCAGCAGCTTAGGGGTTAGCGAAGCCTACGAGCAGTACTTC. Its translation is CASSLGVSEAYEQYF.

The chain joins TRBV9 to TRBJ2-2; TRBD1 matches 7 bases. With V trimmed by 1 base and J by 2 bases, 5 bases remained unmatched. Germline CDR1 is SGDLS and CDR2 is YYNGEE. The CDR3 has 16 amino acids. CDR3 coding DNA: TGTGCCAGCAGCGTATTTAACAGGGGAAACACCGGGGAGCTGTTTTTT. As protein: CASSVFNRGNTGELFF.

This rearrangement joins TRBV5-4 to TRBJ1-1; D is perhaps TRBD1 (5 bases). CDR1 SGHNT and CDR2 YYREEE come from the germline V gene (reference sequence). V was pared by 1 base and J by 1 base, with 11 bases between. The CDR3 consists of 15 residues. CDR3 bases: TGTGCCAGCAGCTTGACCTACCAGGGGAACACTGAAGCTTTCTTT. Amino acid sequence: CASSLTYQGNTEAFF.

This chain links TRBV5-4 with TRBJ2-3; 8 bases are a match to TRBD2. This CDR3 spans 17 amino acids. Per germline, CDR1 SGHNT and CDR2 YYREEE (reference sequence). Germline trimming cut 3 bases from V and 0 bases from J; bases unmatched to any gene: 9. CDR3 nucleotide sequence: TGTGCCAGCAGCTCGCCCTTCCCGGGAGGGAGCACAGATACGCAGTATTTT. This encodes CASSSPFPGGSTDTQYF.

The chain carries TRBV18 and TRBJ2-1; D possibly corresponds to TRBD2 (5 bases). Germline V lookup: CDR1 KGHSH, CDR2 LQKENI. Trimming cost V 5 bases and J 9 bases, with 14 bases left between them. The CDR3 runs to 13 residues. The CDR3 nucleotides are TGTGCCAGCTCATCTTTGAACCGGGGTGAGCAGTTCTTC. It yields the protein CASSSLNRGEQFF.

The CDR3 DNA follows: TGTGCCTGTTCTGGCGGGAGGGCCAGTGACGAGCAGTACTTC. It encodes CACSGGRASDEQYF. The rearrangement links TRBV30 to TRBJ2-7; 9 bases fit TRBD2. Trimming removed 6 bases from V and 5 bases from J; junction bases left unmatched: 11. Germline values: CDR1 GTSNPN, CDR2 SVGIG (reference sequence). There are 14 residues in the CDR3.

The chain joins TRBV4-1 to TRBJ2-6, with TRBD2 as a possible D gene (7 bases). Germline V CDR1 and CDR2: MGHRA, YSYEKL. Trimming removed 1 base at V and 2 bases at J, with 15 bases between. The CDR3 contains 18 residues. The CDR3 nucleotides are TGCGCCAGCAGCCAAGTTAAGGGGGGGCCTCCTGGGGCCAACGTCCTGACTTTC. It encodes CASSQVKGGPPGANVLTF.

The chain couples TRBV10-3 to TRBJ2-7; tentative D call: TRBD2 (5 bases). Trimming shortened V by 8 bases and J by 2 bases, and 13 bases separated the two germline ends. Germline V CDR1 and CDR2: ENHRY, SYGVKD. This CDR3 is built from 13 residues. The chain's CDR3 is CAIDERITYEQYF. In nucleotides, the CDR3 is TGTGCCATCGACGAGCGGATCACCTACGAGCAGTACTTC.

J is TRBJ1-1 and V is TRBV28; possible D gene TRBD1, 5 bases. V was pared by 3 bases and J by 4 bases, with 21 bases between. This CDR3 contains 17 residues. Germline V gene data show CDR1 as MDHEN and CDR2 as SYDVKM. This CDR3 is CASSFWGGDGKITEAFF. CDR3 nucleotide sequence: TGTGCCAGCAGTTTCTGGGGCGGAGATGGGAAGATCACTGAAGCTTTCTTT. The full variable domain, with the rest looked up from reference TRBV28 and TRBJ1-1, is DVKVTQSSRYLVKRTGEKVFLECVQDMDHENMFWYRQDPGLGLRLIYFSYDVKMKEKGDIPEGYSVSREKKERFSLILESASTNQTSMYLCASSFWGGDGKITEAFFGQGTRLTVV.